This T cell receptor beta chain derives from a study of blood T cell repertoires in COVID-19. TCRdb's copy holds only in-frame clones and misses some; the assay was immunoSEQ multiplex PCR. The data show some 65,000 clones, approximately 93% seen once. Source material: peripheral blood. This receptor was obtained from a man between 70 and 80 years old with active COVID-19.

DNA for the CDR3: TGTGCCAGCAGCCAGGGACAGGGCACCTACGAGCAGTACTTC. It specifies CASSQGQGTYEQYF. The V call is TRBV27, the J call TRBJ2-7; TRBD1 matches at 9 bases. Germline lookup yields CDR1 MNHEY and CDR2 SMNVEV (reference sequence). J lost 2 bases, V lost 6 bases, and 5 bases had no gene match. This CDR3 has 14 residues.